This T cell receptor beta chain emerged from a study of blood T cell repertoires in COVID-19 (dated by TCRdb to the early 2020s). Describing the broader study: The collaborator samples originated in the United States, Italy and Spain and spanned the acute and convalescent phases of COVID-19. Where available, HLA class I and class II types were obtained from metadata supplied by the sample provider rather than from assay-based typing. The dataset comprised deeply sampled blood TCRbeta repertoires from subjects exposed to, actively infected with, or recovered from COVID-19. The repertoires were released in a freely available public database meant as a resource for research on the immune response to SARS-CoV-2. Samples came from the ongoing ImmuneRACE study (first 160 participants) plus 1,254 subjects from 6 global collaborators. Nearly every sample came with metadata listing a de-identified subject ID, COVID-19 status, age in years and sex. The prospective study material was composed of cDNA or gDNA derived from T cells, B-cell-depleted T cells, or PBMCs. Results and caveats for the whole study, not just this receptor: The amount of clinical and demographic metadata varied by source and participant and was provided uncurated.

Whole blood was collected in K2EDTA tubes by collaborating institutions according to the institutions' own protocols. For TCRbeta analysis, collaborators shipped samples in one of three forms: frozen whole blood, isolated PBMCs, or DNA extracted from either of those sample types. TCRbeta CDR3 regions were amplified from genomic DNA using the immunoSEQ Assay, a bias-controlled multiplex PCR. The source study handled its data this way. Nucleated cell counts per sample were estimated from amplification of reference gene primers within the assay. To quantify the absolute abundance of each unique TCRbeta CDR3 rearrangement, sequence reads were collapsed and filtered. For each sample, productive Simpson clonality was calculated by taking the square root of Simpson's diversity index across productive rearrangements. In TCRdb, the immuneACCESS table is reduced to in-frame sequences with V and J assigned. These tables do not hold every clone; where another copy was compared, an unresolved V gene accounts for under half, and the others remain unexplained. That table is the source of V, J and clone size, and D and trimming were worked out from the DNA. In all, the sample holds 70,000 to 100,000 clones, and 88% of those were seen once. The ten largest clones capture roughly 45% of the sample.

Details on this clone: The antigen it recognizes is unknown. Base qualities were left out, and no much larger clone turns up one base away.

The CDR3 starts with the cysteine, ends with the phenylalanine, and has 11 residues. Only the CDR3 part of the read is kept: 33 bases, read in frame from the first base. The germline V gene sets CDR1 to MNHEY and CDR2 to SVGAGI. This sequence was found in a human donor in a cohort sampled during active COVID-19. The V and J segments used are TRBV6-5 and TRBJ2-7, with the D gene call left open. Sequenced: peripheral blood. CDR3 sequence: CATSALYEQYF. The nucleotide sequence reads TGTGCGACCAGCGCCCTCTACGAGCAGTACTTC.